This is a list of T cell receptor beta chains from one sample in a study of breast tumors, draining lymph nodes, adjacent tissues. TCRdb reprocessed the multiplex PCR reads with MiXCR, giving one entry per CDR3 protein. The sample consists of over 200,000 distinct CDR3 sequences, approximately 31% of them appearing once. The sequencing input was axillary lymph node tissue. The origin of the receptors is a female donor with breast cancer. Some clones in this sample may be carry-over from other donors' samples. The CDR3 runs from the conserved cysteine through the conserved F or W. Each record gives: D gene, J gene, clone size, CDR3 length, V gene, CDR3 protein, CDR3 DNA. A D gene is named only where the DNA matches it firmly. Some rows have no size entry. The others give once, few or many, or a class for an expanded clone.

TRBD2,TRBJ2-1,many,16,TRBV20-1,CSAQGLAVLLYNEQFF,TGCAGTGCACAAGGACTAGCGGTCCTCCTCTACAATGAGCAGTTCTTC
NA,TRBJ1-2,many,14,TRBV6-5,CATSGQGTNYGYTF,TGTGCCACCAGTGGCCAGGGGACTAACTATGGCTACACCTTC
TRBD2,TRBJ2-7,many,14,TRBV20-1,CSASGTSGYYEQYF,TGCAGTGCGTCCGGGACTAGCGGGTATTACGAGCAGTACTTC
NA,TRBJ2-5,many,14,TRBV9,CASSVDVFRETQSF,TGTGCCAGCAGCGTAGACGTCTTCCGAGAGACCCAGTCCTTC
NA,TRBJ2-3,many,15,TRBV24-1,CATSDQGGGTDTQYF,TGTGCCACCAGTGACCAGGGGGGGGGCACAGATACGCAGTATTTT
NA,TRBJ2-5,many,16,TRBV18,CASSPGIATTVETQYF,TGTGCCAGCTCACCAGGGATAGCGACAACTGTAGAGACCCAGTACTTC
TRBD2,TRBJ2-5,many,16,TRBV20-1,CSAMGLAGGHEETQYF,TGCAGTGCTATGGGACTAGCGGGAGGGCACGAGGAGACCCAGTACTTC
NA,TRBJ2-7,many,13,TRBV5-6,CASSPGNSHEQYF,TGTGCCAGCAGCCCCGGAAACAGCCACGAGCAGTACTTC
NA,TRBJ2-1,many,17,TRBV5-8,CASSLSKGSSSYNEQFF,TGTGCCAGCAGCTTGTCGAAGGGGAGCAGCTCCTACAATGAGCAGTTCTTC
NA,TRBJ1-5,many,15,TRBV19,CASSIPWQGGGPQHF,TGTGCCAGTAGTATTCCGTGGCAGGGCGGGGGGCCCCAGCATTTT
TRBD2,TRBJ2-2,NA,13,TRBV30,CAWTLGGDGELFF,TGTGCCTGGACCTTGGGAGGGGACGGGGAGCTGTTTTTT
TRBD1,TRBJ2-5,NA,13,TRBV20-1,CSAMDRGIQPQYF,TGCAGTGCTATGGACAGGGGGATTCAGCCCCAGTACTTC
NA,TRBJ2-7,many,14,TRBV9,CASSVGDLGYEQYF,TGTGCCAGCAGCGTAGGGGACTTAGGCTACGAGCAGTACTTC
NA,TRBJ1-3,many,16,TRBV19,CASSKEGGLSGNTIYF,TGTGCCAGTAGTAAGGAGGGGGGTCTCTCTGGAAACACCATATATTTT
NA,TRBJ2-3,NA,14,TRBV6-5,CASSHSPITDTQYF,TGTGCCAGCAGTCACTCTCCGATCACAGATACGCAGTATTTT
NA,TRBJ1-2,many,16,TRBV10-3,CAISESGTRGNYGYTF,TGTGCCATCAGTGAGTCAGGGACAAGGGGAAACTATGGCTACACCTTC
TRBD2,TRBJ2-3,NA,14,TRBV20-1,CSAYLAGGTNEQYF,TGCAGTGCCTACTTAGCGGGAGGGACGAATGAGCAGTATTTT
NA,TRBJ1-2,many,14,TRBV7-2,CASSSYRSSNGYTF,TGTGCCAGCAGCTCATACAGGAGTAGTAATGGCTACACCTTC
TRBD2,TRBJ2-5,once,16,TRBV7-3,CASSLGTSGVGETQYF,TGTGCCAGCAGCCTCGGGACTAGCGGGGTAGGGGAGACCCAGTACTTC
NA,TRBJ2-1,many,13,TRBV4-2,CASSQDRASEQFF,TGTGCCAGCAGCCAAGACCGAGCCAGTGAGCAGTTCTTC
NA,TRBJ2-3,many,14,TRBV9,CASSVDSGTDTQYF,TGTGCCAGCAGCGTAGATAGCGGCACAGATACGCAGTATTTT
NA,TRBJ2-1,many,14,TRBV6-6,CASSLTGIVNEQFF,TGTGCCAGCAGTCTCACAGGGATTGTAAATGAGCAGTTCTTC
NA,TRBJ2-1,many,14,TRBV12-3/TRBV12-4,CASRDSTMSSRQFF,TGTGCCAGCAGGGACAGTACTATGAGCAGTCGGCAGTTCTTC